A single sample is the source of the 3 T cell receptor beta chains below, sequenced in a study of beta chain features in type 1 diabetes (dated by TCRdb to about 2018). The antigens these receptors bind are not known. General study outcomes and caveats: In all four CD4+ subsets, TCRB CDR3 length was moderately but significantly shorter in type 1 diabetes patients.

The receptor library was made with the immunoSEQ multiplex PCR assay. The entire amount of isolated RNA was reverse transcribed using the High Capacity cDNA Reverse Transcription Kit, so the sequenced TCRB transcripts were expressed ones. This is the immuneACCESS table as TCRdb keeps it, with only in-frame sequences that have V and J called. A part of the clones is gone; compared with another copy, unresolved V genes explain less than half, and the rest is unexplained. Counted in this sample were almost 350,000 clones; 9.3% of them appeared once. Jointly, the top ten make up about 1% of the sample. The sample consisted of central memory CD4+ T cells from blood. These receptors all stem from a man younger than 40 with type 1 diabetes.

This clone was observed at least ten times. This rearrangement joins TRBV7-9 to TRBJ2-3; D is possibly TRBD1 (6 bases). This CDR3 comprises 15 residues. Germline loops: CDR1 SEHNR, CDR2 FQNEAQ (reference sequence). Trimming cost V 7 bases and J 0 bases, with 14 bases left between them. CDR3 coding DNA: TGTGCCAGCACTAAGATGGACAGTAGCACAGATACGCAGTATTTT. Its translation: CASTKMDSSTDTQYF.

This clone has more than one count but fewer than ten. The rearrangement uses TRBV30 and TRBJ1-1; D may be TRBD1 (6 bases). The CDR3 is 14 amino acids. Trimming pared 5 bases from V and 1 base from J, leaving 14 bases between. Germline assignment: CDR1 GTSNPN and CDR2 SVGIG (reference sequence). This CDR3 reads CAWVRTEWNTEAFF. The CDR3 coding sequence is TGTGCCTGGGTCAGGACAGAGTGGAACACTGAAGCTTTCTTT.

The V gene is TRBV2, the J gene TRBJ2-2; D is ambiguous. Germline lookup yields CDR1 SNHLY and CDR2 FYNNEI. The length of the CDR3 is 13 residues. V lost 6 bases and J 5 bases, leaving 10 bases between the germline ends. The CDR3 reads CASSFAGTGELFF. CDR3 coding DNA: TGTGCCAGCAGCTTTGCCGGAACCGGGGAGCTGTTTTTT.